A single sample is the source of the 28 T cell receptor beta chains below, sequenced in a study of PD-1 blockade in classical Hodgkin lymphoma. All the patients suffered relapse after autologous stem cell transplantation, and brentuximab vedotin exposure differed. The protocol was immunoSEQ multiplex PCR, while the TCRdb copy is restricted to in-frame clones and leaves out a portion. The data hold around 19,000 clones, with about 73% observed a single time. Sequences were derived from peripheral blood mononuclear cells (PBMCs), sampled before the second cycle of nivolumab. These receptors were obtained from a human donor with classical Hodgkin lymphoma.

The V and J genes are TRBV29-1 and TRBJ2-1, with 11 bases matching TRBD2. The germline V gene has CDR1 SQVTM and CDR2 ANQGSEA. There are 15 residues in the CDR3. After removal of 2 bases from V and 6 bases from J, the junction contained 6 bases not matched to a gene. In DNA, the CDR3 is TGCAGCGTTGAACGACTAGCGGGGACCAGCAATGAGCAGTTCTTC. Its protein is CSVERLAGTSNEQFF.

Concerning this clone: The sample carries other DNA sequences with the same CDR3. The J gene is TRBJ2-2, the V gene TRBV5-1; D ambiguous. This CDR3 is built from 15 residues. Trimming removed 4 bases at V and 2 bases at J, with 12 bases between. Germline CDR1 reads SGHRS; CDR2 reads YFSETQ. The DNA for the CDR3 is TGCGCCAGCAGCAGAACAGAAACAAACACCGGGGAGCTGTTTTTT. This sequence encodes CASSRTETNTGELFF.

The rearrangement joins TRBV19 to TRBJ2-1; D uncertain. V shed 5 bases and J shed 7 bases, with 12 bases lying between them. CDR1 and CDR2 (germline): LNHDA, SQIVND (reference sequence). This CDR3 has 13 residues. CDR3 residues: CASSPRTENEQFF. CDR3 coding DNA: TGTGCCAGTAGTCCCCGGACGGAAAATGAGCAGTTCTTC.

DNA for the CDR3: TGTGCCAGCAGTATGGGACAGGGATTCGAAAAACTGTTTTTT. Amino acids: CASSMGQGFEKLFF. The rearrangement uses TRBV27 and TRBJ1-4, with 9 bases matching TRBD1. The V segment lost 5 bases and the J segment 8 bases; nucleotides outside the gene matches: 6. This CDR3 has 14 residues. The germline V gene encodes CDR1 MNHEY and CDR2 SMNVEV (reference sequence).

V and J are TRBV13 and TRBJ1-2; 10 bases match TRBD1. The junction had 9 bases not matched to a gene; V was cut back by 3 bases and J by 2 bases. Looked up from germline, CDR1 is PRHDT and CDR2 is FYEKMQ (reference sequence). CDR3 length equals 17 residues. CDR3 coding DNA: TGTGCCAGCAGCTTTTCACTTCCGGGACAGGGGAACTATGGCTACACCTTC. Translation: CASSFSLPGQGNYGYTF.

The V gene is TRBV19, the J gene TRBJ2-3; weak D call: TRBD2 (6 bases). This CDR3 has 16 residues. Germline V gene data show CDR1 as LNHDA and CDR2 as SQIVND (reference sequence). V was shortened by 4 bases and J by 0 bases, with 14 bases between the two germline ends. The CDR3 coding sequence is TGTGCCAGTAGTACCCTAGCGAGTGCTAGCACAGATACGCAGTATTTT. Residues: CASSTLASASTDTQYF. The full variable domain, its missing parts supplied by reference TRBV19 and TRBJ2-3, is DGGITQSPKYLFRKEGQNVTLSCEQNLNHDAMYWYRQDPGQGLRLIYYSQIVNDFQKGDIAEGYSVSREKKESFPLTVTSAQKNPTAFYLCASSTLASASTDTQYFGPGTRLTVL.

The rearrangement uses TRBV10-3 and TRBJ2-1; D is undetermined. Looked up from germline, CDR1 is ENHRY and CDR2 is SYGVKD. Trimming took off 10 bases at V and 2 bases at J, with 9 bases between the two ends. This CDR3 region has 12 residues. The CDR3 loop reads CATLQPYNEQFF. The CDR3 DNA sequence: TGTGCCACCCTCCAGCCCTACAATGAGCAGTTCTTC.

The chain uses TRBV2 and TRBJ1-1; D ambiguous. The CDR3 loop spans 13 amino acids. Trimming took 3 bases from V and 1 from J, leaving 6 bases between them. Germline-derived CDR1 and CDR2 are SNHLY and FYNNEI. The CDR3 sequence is CASSDGRNTEAFF. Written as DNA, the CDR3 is TGTGCCAGCAGTGACGGCAGGAACACTGAAGCTTTCTTT.

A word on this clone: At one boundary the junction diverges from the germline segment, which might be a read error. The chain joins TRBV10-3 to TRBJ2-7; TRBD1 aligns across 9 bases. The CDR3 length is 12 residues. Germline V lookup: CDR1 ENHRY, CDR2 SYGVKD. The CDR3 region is CAISNRDREEHF. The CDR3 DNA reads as TGTGCCATCAGTAACCGGGACAGGGAGGAGCACTTC.

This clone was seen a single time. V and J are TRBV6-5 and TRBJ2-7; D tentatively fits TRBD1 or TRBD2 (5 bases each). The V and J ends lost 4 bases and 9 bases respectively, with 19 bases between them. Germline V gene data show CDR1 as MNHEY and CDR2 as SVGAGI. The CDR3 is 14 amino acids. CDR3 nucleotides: TGTGCCAGCAGTTTCAATCGGGACGGTAACGGGCAGTACTTC. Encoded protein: CASSFNRDGNGQYF.

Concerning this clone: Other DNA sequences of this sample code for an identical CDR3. The CDR3 region is CASSQDPGNTIYF. The CDR3 DNA reads TGCGCCAGCAGCCAAGATCCCGGAAACACCATATATTTT. V gene TRBV4-1 combines with J gene TRBJ1-3; D gene uncertain. Trimming pared 0 bases from V and 4 bases from J, leaving 4 bases between. There are 13 residues in the CDR3. In germline, CDR1 is MGHRA, CDR2 YSYEKL.

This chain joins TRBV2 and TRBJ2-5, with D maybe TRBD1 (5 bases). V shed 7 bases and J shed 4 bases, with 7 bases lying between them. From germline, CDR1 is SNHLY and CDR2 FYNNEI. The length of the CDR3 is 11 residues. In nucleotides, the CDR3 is TGTGCCAGCACTCAGGGAGAGACCCAGTACTTC. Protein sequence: CASTQGETQYF. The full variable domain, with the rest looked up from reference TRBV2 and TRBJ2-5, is EPEVTQTPSHQVTQMGQEVILRCVPISNHLYFYWYRQILGQKVEFLVSFYNNEISEKSEIFDDQFSVERPDGSNFTLKIRSTKLEDSAMYFCASTQGETQYFGPGTRLLVL.

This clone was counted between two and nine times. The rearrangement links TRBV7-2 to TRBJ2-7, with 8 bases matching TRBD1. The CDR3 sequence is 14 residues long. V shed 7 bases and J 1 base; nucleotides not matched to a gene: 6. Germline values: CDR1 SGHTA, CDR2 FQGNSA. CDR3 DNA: TGTGCCAGCACCTATCAGGGGGCATCCTACGAGCAGTACTTC. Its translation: CASTYQGASYEQYF.

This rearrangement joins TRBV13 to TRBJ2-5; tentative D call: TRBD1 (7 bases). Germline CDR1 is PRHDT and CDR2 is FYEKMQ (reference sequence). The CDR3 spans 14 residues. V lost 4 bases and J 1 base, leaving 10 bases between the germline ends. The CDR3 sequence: CASSSRGVQETQYF. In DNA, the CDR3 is TGTGCCAGCAGCTCCAGGGGGGTCCAAGAGACCCAGTACTTC. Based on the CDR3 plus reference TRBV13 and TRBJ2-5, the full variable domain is AAGVIQSPRHLIKEKRETATLKCYPIPRHDTVYWYQQGPGQDPQFLISFYEKMQSDKGSIPDRFSAQQFSDYHSELNMSSLELGDSALYFCASSSRGVQETQYFGPGTRLLVL.

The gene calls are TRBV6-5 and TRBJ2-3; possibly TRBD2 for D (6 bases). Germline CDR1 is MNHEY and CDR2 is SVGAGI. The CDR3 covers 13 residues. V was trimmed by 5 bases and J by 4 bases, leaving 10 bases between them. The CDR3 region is CASSGTAPDTQYF. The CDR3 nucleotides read TGTGCCAGCAGTGGGACTGCCCCAGATACGCAGTATTTT.

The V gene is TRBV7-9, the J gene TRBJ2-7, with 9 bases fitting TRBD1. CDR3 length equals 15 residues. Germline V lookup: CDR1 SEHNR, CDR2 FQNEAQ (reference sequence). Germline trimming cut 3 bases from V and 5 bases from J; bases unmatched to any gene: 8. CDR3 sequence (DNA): TGTGCCAGCAGCTTTCCGGACAGGGGTGGGAACGAGCAGTACTTC. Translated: CASSFPDRGGNEQYF.

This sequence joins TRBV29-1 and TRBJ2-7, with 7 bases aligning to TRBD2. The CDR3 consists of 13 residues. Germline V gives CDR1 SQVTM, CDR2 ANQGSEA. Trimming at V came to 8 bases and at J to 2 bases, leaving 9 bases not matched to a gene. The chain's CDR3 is CSPMGGDTYEQYF. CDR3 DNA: TGCAGCCCAATGGGGGGGGATACCTACGAGCAGTACTTC.

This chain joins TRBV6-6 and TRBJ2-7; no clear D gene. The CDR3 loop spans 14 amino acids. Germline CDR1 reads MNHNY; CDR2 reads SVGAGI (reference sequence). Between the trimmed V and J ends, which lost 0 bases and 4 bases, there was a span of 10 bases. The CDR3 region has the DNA TGTGCCAGCAGTTACTCGGTACAACGATACGAGCAGTACTTC. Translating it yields CASSYSVQRYEQYF.

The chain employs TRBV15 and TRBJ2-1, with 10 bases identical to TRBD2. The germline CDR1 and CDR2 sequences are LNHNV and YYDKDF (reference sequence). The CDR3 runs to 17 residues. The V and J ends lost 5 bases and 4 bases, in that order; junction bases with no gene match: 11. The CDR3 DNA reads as TGTGCCACCAGCCTCCGGGGGACTAGCGCTACGTACAATGAGCAGTTCTTC. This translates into CATSLRGTSATYNEQFF. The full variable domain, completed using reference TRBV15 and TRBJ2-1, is DAMVIQNPRYQVTQFGKPVTLSCSQTLNHNVMYWYQQKSSQAPKLLFHYYDKDFNNEADTPDNFQSRRPNTSFCFLDIRSPGLGDTAMYLCATSLRGTSATYNEQFFGPGTRLTVL.

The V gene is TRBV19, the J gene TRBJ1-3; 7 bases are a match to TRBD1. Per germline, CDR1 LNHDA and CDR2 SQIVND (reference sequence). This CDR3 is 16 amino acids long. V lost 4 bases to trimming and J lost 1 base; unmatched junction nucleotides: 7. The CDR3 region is CASSTEGQKSGNTIYF. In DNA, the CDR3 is TGTGCCAGTAGTACGGAGGGACAGAAGTCTGGAAACACCATATATTTT.

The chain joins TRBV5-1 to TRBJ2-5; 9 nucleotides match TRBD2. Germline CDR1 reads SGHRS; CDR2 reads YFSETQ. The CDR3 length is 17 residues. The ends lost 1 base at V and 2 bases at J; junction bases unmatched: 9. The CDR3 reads CASSLSMRTSGQETQYF. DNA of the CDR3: TGCGCCAGCAGCTTGAGTATGCGTACTAGCGGGCAAGAGACCCAGTACTTC.

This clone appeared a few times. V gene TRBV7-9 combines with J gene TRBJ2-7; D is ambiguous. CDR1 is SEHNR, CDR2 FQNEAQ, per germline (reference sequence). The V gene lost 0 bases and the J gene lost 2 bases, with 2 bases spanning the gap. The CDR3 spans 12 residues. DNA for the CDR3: TGTGCCAGCAGCTTAGCCCCCTACGAGCAGTACTTC. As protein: CASSLAPYEQYF. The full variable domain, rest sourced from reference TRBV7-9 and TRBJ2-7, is DTGVSQNPRHKITKRGQNVTFRCDPISEHNRLYWYRQTLGQGPEFLTYFQNEAQLEKSRLLSDRFSAERPKGSFSTLEIQRTEQGDSAMYLCASSLAPYEQYFGPGTRLTVT.

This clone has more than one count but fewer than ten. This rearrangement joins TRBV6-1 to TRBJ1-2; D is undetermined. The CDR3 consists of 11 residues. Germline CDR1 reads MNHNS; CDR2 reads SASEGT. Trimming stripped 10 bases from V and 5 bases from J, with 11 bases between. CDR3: CAILRFYGYTF. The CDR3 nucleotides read TGTGCCATTCTTCGTTTTTATGGCTACACCTTC.

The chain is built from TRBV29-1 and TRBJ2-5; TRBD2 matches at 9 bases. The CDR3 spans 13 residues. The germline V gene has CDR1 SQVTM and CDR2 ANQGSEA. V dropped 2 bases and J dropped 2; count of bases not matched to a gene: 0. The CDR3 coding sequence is TGCAGCGTTGAACTAGCGGGGCAAGAGACCCAGTACTTC. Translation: CSVELAGQETQYF.

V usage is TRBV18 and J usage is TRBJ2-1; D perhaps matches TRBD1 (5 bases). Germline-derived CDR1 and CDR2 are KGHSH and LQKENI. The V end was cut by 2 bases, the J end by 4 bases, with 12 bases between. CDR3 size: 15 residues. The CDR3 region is CASSPGAELYNEQFF. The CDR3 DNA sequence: TGTGCCAGCTCACCAGGGGCGGAACTGTACAATGAGCAGTTCTTC.

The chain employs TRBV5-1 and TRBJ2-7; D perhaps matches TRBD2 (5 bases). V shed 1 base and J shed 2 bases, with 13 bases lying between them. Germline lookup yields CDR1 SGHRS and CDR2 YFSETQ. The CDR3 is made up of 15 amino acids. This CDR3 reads CASSLLPAETYEQYF. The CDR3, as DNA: TGCGCCAGCAGCTTGTTGCCAGCGGAGACCTACGAGCAGTACTTC.

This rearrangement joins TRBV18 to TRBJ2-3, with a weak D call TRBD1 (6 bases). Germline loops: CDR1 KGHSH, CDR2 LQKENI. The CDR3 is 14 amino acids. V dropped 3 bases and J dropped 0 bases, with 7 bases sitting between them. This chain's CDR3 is CASSPGQSTDTQYF. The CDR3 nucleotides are TGTGCCAGCTCACCTGGACAGAGCACAGATACGCAGTATTTT. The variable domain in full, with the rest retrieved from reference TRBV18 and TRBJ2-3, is NAGVMQNPRHLVRRRGQEARLRCSPMKGHSHVYWYRQLPEEGLKFMVYLQKENIIDESGMPKERFSAEFPKEGPSILRIQQVVRGDSAAYFCASSPGQSTDTQYFGPGTRLTVL.

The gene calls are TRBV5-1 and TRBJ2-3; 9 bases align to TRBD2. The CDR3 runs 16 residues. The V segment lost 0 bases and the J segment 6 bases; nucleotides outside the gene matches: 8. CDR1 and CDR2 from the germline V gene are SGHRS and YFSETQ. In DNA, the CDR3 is TGCGCCAGCAGCTTGGCCGGCGGGAGGGCCTCTGATACGCAGTATTTT. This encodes CASSLAGGRASDTQYF. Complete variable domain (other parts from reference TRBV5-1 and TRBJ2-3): KAGVTQTPRYLIKTRGQQVTLSCSPISGHRSVSWYQQTPGQGLQFLFEYFSETQRNKGNFPGRFSGRQFSNSRSEMNVSTLELGDSALYLCASSLAGGRASDTQYFGPGTRLTVL.